What follows describes a single TCR beta chain. This record belongs to a study of T cell clones after liver transplantation. Looking at the study overall: Tolerance: complete withdrawal held at least one year, liver enzymes staying within twice normal.

Trimming removed 8 bases at V and 7 bases at J, with 18 bases between. Germline assignment: CDR1 MNHNY and CDR2 SVGAGI (reference sequence). There are 14 residues in the CDR3. Repertoires were generated with immunoSEQ multiplex PCR, while TCRdb's copy carries only in-frame clones and drops some. The sample carries fewer than 85,000 clones, about 80% recorded once. This receptor was identified in a human patient who received a liver transplant. Some T cells may have originated in the graft donor. This sequence joins TRBV6-6 and TRBJ1-5; maybe TRBD1 (5 bases). Sequences were derived from CD4+ T cells from blood, sampled 12 months after liver transplant. The CDR3 protein is CASGGDHAGQPQHF. The CDR3 DNA follows: TGTGCCAGCGGGGGAGATCACGCCGGGCAGCCCCAGCATTTT.